This T cell receptor (beta chain) derives from a study of human CD8 memory T cell subsets. Study-wide results and limits: It was only the T cell receptor beta chains that the study sequenced. Stem-like memory and precursor exhausted T cell repertoires showed minimal mutual overlap. Diversity in stem-like memory and precursor exhausted T cells was similarly high, unlike effector memory cells.

The source of the RNA was duplicate vials containing around 140,000 sorted CD8+ T cells for each subset. As for this clonotype: Its antigen is undetermined.

Generation of TCR beta libraries used UMI-labeled 5' RACE. TCRdb re-analyzed the 5' RACE reads; it lists each CDR3 protein once, without DNA. There are over 10,000 distinct CDR3 sequences in the sample, with around 14% held by the top ten. The sequence came from a human donor in good health. Sequencing was performed on CD8+ T cells from PBMCs.

This chain's CDR3 is CASRPLQDPTNEKLFF. V is TRBV6-2 or TRBV6-3 and J is TRBJ1-4. The CDR3 is 16 residues long. Germline V gene lookup returns CDR1 MNHEY and CDR2 SVGEGT.